This TCR beta chain stems from a study of blood T cell repertoires in COVID-19 (dated by TCRdb to between 2020 and 2021). For context, the study as a whole: Samples from collaborators originated in the United States, Italy and Spain and spanned both the acute and convalescent phases of COVID-19. The prospective study material was composed of cDNA or gDNA derived from T cells, B-cell-depleted T cells, or PBMCs. Deeply sampled blood TCRbeta repertoires from subjects exposed to, actively infected with, or recovered from COVID-19 were included in the dataset. The repertoires were released in a freely available public database meant as a resource for research on the immune response to SARS-CoV-2. Samples were obtained from the ongoing ImmuneRACE study (first 160 participants) and from about 1,300 subjects provided by 6 global collaborators. Nearly every sample came with metadata listing a de-identified subject ID, COVID-19 status, age in years and sex. Where HLA class I and class II types were available, the types were taken from metadata supplied by the sample provider, not from assay-based typing.

Regarding this clone: Its antigen target is currently unknown. Base qualities are not at hand, and no much larger clone is one base apart.

Whole blood was collected in K2EDTA tubes by collaborating institutions according to the institutions' own protocols. Collaborator samples were shipped for TCRbeta analysis as frozen whole blood, isolated PBMCs, or DNA extracted from either sample type. The paper's findings and limits, for the study overall: The amount of clinical and demographic metadata varied by source and participant and was provided uncurated.

The immunoSEQ Assay, a bias-controlled multiplex PCR, was used to amplify TCRbeta CDR3 regions from genomic DNA. Turning to the authors' computational methods: The number of nucleated cells in each sample was estimated by amplification of reference gene primers within the assay. To quantify the absolute abundance of each unique TCRbeta CDR3 rearrangement, sequence reads were collapsed and filtered. For each sample, productive Simpson clonality was calculated as the square root of Simpson's diversity index over productive rearrangements. TCRdb carries this immuneACCESS record with in-frame sequences only. Its versions omit some clonotypes, under half of them owing to an unresolved V gene in the studies checked, with the rest unexplained. The V and J calls and the clone size are those of that table, but D and trimming were determined from the DNA. The sample table holds 130,000 or so clones, of which 80% to 90% were seen once. Of the sample, less than 30% is held by the ten largest clones.

The TCR comes from a man between 65 and 80 years old with active or convalescent COVID-19. Sequencing used peripheral blood.

CDR3 reads: CSVRESGTPSYEQYF. The DNA sequence follows: TGCAGCGTTCGGGAATCCGGGACACCCTCCTACGAGCAGTACTTC. This receptor chain uses TRBV29-1 and TRBJ2-7; a tentative D call is TRBD1 (6 bases match). V is cut by 5 bases and J by 0 bases, and the space between the germline ends is 17 bases. The germline V gene yields SQVTM for CDR1 and ANQGSEA for CDR2. Including cysteine and phenylalanine, the CDR3 has 15 amino acids. Only the CDR3 part of the read is kept: 45 bases, read in frame from the first base.